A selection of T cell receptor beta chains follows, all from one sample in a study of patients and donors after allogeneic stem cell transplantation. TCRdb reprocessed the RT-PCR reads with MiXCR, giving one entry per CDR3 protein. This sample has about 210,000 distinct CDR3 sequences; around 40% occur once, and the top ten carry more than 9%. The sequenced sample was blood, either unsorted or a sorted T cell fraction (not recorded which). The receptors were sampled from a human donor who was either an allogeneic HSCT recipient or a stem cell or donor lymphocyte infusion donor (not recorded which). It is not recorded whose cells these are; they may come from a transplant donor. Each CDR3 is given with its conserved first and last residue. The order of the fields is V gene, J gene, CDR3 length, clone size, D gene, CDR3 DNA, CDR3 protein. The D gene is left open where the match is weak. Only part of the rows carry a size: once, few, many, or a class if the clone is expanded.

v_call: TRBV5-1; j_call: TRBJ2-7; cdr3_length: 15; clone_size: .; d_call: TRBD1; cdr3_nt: TGCGCCAGCAGCTCACAGGGGGCTCCGAGCTACGAGCAGTACTTC; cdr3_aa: CASSSQGAPSYEQYF
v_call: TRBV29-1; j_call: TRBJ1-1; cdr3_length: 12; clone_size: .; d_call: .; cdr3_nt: TGCAGCGCGACGGATGGATACACTGAAGCTTTCTTT; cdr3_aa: CSATDGYTEAFF
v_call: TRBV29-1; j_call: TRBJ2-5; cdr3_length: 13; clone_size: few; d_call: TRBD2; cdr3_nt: TGCAGCGTGGCATCCGGGACTAGCCGCTCCCAGTACTTC; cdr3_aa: CSVASGTSRSQYF
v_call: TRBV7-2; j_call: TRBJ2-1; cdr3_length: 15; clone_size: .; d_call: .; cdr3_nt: TGTGCCAGCAGCATAGAGGGGACGGTTAACAATGAGCAGTTCTTC; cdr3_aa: CASSIEGTVNNEQFF
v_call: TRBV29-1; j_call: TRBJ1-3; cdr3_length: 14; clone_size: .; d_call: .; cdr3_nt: TGCAGCGTTGACCGGGCACTTACTGGAAACACCATATATTTT; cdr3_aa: CSVDRALTGNTIYF
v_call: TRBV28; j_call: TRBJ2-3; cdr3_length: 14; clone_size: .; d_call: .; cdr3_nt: TGTGCCAGCAGTCCCTGGGGGGCGGAAGATACGCAGTATTTT; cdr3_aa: CASSPWGAEDTQYF
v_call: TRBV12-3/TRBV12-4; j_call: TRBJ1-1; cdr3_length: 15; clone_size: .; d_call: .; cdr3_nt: TGTGCCAGCAGTACTCCACCCCAGCGACAACTTCCAGCTTTCTTT; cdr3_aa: CASSTPPQRQLPAFF
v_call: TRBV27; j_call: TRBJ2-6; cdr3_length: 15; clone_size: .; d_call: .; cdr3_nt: TGTGCCAGCAGTTCCCTCCTTGCTGGGGCCAACGTCCTGACTTTC; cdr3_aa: CASSSLLAGANVLTF
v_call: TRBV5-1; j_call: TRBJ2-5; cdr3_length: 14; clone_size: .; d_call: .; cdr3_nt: TGCGCCAGCAGCTTAACTCGACCCAGGGAGACCCAGTACTTC; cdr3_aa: CASSLTRPRETQYF
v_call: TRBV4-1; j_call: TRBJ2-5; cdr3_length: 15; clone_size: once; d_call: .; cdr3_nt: TGCGCCAGCAGCCAAGAAGGCAGAGCCCAAGAGACCCAGTACTTC; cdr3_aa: CASSQEGRAQETQYF
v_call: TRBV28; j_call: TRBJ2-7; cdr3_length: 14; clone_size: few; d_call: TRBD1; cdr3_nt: TGTGCCAGCAGCTTACCGACAGGGACCGGCGAGCAGTACTTC; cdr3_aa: CASSLPTGTGEQYF
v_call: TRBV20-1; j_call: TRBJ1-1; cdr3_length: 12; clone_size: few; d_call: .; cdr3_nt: TGCAGTGCTCGGGTCATGAACACTGAAGCTTTCTTT; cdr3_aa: CSARVMNTEAFF
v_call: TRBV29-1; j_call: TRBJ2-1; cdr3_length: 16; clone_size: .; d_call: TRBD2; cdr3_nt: TGCAGCGTTGAAGATGTAATCCGCAGCGGGGGCCTTGAGCAGTTCTTC; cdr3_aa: CSVEDVIRSGGLEQFF
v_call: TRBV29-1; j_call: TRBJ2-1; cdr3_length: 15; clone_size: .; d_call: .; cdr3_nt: TGCAGCGTTGAAGATTGGGGAGCATCCTACAATGAGCAGTTCTTC; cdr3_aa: CSVEDWGASYNEQFF
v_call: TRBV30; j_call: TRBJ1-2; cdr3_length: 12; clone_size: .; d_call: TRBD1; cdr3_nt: TGTGCCAGAACCGGGACAGGGTACGGCTACACCTTC; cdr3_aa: CARTGTGYGYTF
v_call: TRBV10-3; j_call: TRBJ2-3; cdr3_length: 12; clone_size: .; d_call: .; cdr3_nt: TGTGCCATCAGTGGGAAAACTGATACGCAGTATTTT; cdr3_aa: CAISGKTDTQYF
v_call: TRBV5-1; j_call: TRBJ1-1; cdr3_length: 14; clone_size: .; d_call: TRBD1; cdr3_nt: TGCGCCAGCAGCCTCGGACAGGGGGCCCCTGAAGCTTTCTTT; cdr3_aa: CASSLGQGAPEAFF
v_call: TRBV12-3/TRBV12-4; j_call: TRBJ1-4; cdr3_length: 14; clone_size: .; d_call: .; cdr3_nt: TGTGCCAGCAGTTCCAGGGGTTTGGGTGAAAAACTGTTTTTT; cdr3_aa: CASSSRGLGEKLFF
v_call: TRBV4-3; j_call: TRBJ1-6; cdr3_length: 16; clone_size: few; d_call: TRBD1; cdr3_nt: TGCGCCAGCAGCCAAGATGGGGACAGGGGAGGATCACCCCTCCACTTT; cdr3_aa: CASSQDGDRGGSPLHF
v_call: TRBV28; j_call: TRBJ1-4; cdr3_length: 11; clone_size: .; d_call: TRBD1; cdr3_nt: TGTGCCAGCAGTTCAGGGGGAAAACTGTTTTTT; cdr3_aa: CASSSGGKLFF
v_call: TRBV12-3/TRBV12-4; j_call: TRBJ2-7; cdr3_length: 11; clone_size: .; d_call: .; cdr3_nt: TGTGCCAGCAGGCTAGGGTACGAGCAGTACTTC; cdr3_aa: CASRLGYEQYF
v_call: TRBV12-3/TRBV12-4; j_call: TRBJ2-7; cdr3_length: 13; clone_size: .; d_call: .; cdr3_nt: TGTGCCAGCAGTCCCCTCGGGGGCTACGAGCAGTACTTC; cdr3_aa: CASSPLGGYEQYF